Sequencing of this T cell receptor (beta chain) was carried out in a study of shared clonotypes between healthy human individuals. CDR1 is SNHLY and CDR2 is FYNNEI in the germline V gene. Trimming left V 1 base short and J 2 bases short, with 12 bases between. This CDR3 has 16 amino acids. TCRdb keeps only in-frame clones here, not all; method: immunoSEQ multiplex PCR. The sample gives about 2.4 million clones, approximately 93% of which show up once; roughly 0.39% is in the top ten. Sequenced material: naive CD4+ T cells from PBMCs. Subset denoted: CD45RA+ positively selected. V is TRBV2 and J is TRBJ2-1; D not certain. The clonotype comes from a man aged 18 to 29 in good health. Some clones in this sample may be carry-over from other donors' samples. The CDR3 region has the DNA TGTGCCAGCAGTGAAGGCTATATGGCCCCCTACAATGAGCAGTTCTTC. This translates into CASSEGYMAPYNEQFF.